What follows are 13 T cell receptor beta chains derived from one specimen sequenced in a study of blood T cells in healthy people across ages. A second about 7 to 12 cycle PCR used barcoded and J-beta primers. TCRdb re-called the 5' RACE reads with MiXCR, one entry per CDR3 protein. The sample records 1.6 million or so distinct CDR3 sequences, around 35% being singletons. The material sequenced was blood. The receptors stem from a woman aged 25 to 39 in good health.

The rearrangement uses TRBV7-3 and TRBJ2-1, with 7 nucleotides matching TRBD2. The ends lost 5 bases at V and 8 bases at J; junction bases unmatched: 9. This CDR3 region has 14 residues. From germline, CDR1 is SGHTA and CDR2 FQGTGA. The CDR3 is CASSRGLVSDEQFF. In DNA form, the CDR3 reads TGTGCCAGCAGCCGAGGACTAGTTTCGGATGAGCAGTTCTTC.

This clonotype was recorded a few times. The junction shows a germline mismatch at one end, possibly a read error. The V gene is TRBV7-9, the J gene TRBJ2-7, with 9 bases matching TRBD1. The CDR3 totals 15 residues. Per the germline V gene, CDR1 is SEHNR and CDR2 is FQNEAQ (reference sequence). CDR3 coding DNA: TGTGCCTGCAGCTCATCCGGGACAGGGAAGGGCGAGCAGTACTTC. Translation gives CACSSSGTGKGEQYF.

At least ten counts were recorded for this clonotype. The CDR3 sequence is CASSPTSAYNEQFF. The CDR3 nucleotides read TGTGCCAGCAGCCCGACTAGCGCTTACAATGAGCAGTTCTTC. The rearrangement links TRBV7-9 to TRBJ2-1; TRBD2 matches at 8 bases. This CDR3 has 14 residues. Trimming at V came to 5 bases and at J to 4 bases, leaving 4 bases not matched to a gene. Germline V lookup: CDR1 SEHNR, CDR2 FQNEAQ (reference sequence). Variable domain in full (rest from reference TRBV7-9 and TRBJ2-1): DTGVSQNPRHKITKRGQNVTFRCDPISEHNRLYWYRQTLGQGPEFLTYFQNEAQLEKSRLLSDRFSAERPKGSFSTLEIQRTEQGDSAMYLCASSPTSAYNEQFFGPGTRLTVL.

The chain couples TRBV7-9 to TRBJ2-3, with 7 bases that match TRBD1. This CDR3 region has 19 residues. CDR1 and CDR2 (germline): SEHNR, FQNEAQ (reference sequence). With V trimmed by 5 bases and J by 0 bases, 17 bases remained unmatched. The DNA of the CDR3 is TGTGCCAGCAGCCATAGGTACATTGCCGGGACAGATAGCACAGATACGCAGTATTTT. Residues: CASSHRYIAGTDSTDTQYF.

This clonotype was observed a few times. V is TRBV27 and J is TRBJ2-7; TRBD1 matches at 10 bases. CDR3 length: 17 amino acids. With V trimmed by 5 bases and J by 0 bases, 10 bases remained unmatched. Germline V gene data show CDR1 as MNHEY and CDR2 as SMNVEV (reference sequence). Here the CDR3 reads CASSVNFGTGASYEQYF. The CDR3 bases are TGTGCCAGCAGTGTAAACTTCGGGACAGGGGCCTCCTACGAGCAGTACTTC.

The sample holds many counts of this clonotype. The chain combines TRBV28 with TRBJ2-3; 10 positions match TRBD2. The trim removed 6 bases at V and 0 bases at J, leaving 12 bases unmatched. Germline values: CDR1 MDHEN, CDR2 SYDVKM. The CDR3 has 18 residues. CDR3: CASSRGVASGGSTDTQYF. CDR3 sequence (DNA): TGTGCCAGCAGCAGAGGGGTAGCTAGCGGGGGTAGCACAGATACGCAGTATTTT. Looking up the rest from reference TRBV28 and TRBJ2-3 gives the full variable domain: DVKVTQSSRYLVKRTGEKVFLECVQDMDHENMFWYRQDPGLGLRLIYFSYDVKMKEKGDIPEGYSVSREKKERFSLILESASTNQTSMYLCASSRGVASGGSTDTQYFGPGTRLTVL.

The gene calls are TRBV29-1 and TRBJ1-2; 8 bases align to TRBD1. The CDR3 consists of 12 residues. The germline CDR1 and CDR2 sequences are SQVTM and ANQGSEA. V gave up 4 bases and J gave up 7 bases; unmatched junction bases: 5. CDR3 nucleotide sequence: TGCAGCGTTGGTCAGGGGGCAACTGGCTACACCTTC. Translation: CSVGQGATGYTF.

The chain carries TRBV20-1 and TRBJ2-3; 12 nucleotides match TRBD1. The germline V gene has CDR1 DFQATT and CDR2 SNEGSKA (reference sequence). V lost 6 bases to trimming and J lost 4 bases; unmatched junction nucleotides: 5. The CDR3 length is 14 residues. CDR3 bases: TGCAGTGCGGGACAGGGGGCGCGTCCAGATACGCAGTATTTT. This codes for CSAGQGARPDTQYF.

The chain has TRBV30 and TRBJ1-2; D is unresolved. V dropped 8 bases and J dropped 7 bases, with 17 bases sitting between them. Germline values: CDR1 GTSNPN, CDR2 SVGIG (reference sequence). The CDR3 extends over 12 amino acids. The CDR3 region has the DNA TGTGCCGCGAAAAGCCCGTTTTTTGGCTACACCTTC. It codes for CAAKSPFFGYTF.

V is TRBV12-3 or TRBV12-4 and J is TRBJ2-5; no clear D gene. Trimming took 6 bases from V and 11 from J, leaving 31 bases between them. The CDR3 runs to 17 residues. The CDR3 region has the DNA TGTGCCAGCAGCCCAGACCGTAAGTCCAGGCCTAACAATGAGCAGTACTTC. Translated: CASSPDRKSRPNNEQYF.

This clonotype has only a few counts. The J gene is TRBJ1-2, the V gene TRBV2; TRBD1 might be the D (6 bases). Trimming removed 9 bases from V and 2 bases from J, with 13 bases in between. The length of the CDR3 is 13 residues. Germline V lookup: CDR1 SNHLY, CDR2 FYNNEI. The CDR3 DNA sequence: TGTGCCAGTAGGGGGGCGGCGAACTATGGCTACACCTTC. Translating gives CASRGAANYGYTF.

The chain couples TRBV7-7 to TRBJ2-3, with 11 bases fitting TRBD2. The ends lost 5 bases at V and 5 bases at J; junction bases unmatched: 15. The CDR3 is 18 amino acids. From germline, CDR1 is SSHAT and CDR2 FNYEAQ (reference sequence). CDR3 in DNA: TGTGCCAGCAGCCGAAATACCTATAGCGGGGGGGCCGAAGATACGCAGTATTTT. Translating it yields CASSRNTYSGGAEDTQYF.

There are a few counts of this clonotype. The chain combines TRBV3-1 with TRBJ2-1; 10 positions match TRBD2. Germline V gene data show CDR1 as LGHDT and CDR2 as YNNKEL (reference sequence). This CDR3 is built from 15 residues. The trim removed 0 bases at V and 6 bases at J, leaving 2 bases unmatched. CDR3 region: CASSQEIAGGNEQFF. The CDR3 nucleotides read TGTGCCAGCAGCCAAGAGATAGCGGGAGGCAATGAGCAGTTCTTC.